A single sample gave rise to the 21 T cell receptor beta chains below, sequenced in a study of cytomegalovirus exposure and HLA in healthy donors. Use of 60 Vbeta and 13 Jbeta primers characterized the PCR. Generated by immunoSEQ multiplex PCR, the TCRdb table keeps only in-frame clones and is missing some. This sample carries roughly 150,000 clones, around 65% of them seen once, and the ten largest clones take about 3%. The sample was PBMCs. These receptors all stem from a woman in her 30s in good health and CMV-seropositive.

This clone has just a few counts. This chain joins TRBV28 and TRBJ1-1; D ambiguous. V was trimmed by 7 bases and J by 0 bases, leaving 15 bases between them. CDR1 MDHEN and CDR2 SYDVKM come from the germline V gene. CDR3 length: 15 amino acids. In DNA, the CDR3 is TGTGCCAGCACCCCGATGAGAGTCCTGAACACTGAAGCTTTCTTT. Encoded protein: CASTPMRVLNTEAFF.

V is TRBV19 and J is TRBJ1-5; D uncertain. Per the germline V gene, CDR1 is LNHDA and CDR2 is SQIVND (reference sequence). The CDR3 is made up of 13 amino acids. With 5 bases removed from V and 7 bases from J, the gap between germline ends came to 12 bases. The CDR3 loop is CASSFAHEQPQHF. CDR3 DNA: TGTGCCAGTAGTTTTGCGCATGAGCAGCCCCAGCATTTT. The full variable domain, in which reference TRBV19 and TRBJ1-5 provide the parts outside the CDR3, is DGGITQSPKYLFRKEGQNVTLSCEQNLNHDAMYWYRQDPGQGLRLIYYSQIVNDFQKGDIAEGYSVSREKKESFPLTVTSAQKNPTAFYLCASSFAHEQPQHFGDGTRLSIL.

This CDR3 is CASSAGQTNYGYTF. DNA for the CDR3: TGCGCCAGCAGCGCAGGACAGACTAACTATGGCTACACCTTC. The V call is TRBV5-1, the J call TRBJ1-2, with D tentatively TRBD1 (6 bases). The V and J ends lost 4 bases and 0 bases respectively, with 10 bases between them. This CDR3 has 14 residues. Germline V gene data show CDR1 as SGHRS and CDR2 as YFSETQ.

J is TRBJ2-7 and V is TRBV6-5, with D possibly matching TRBD2 (5 bases). This CDR3 is built from 14 residues. Germline V CDR1 and CDR2: MNHEY, SVGAGI. Trimming stripped 5 bases from V and 6 bases from J, with 17 bases between. In DNA, the CDR3 is TGTGCCAGCAGTCGACCCTTAAGCGGAAGCGAGCAGTACTTC. This codes for CASSRPLSGSEQYF.

The chain is built from TRBV6-5 and TRBJ1-6; 9 bases fit TRBD1. V lost 2 bases to trimming and J lost 9 bases; unmatched junction nucleotides: 2. The CDR3 spans 14 residues. Germline V lookup: CDR1 MNHEY, CDR2 SVGAGI. CDR3 region: CASSYADRGSPLHF. CDR3 nucleotides: TGTGCCAGCAGTTACGCGGACAGGGGTTCACCCCTCCACTTT.

The V gene is TRBV6-5, the J gene TRBJ1-1, with D tentatively TRBD1 (5 bases). V lost 7 bases, J lost 4 bases, and 13 bases lay in between. Looked up from germline, CDR1 is MNHEY and CDR2 is SVGAGI. The CDR3 has 13 residues. The CDR3 region has the DNA TGTGCCAGCACAACGGGGGGTGGCACTGAAGCTTTCTTT. It specifies CASTTGGGTEAFF.

This clone has only a few counts. V is TRBV5-8 and J is TRBJ2-2; 11 bases are a match to TRBD1. The V gene's germline CDR1 is SGHTS and CDR2 YDEGEE. Trimming at V came to 3 bases and at J to 5 bases, leaving 6 bases not matched to a gene. The CDR3 contains 16 residues. This chain's CDR3 is CASSSGDRGATGELFF. CDR3 in DNA: TGTGCCAGCAGCTCCGGGGACAGGGGGGCAACCGGGGAGCTGTTTTTT. Full variable domain (remainder filled in from reference TRBV5-8 and TRBJ2-2): EAGVTQSPTHLIKTRGQQATLRCSPISGHTSVYWYQQALGLGLQFLLWYDEGEERNRGNFPPRFSGRQFPNYSSELNVNALELEDSALYLCASSSGDRGATGELFFGEGSRLTVL.

The CDR3 DNA reads TGTGCCAGCAGCCCGCTGGCGGGTTCATTCAATGAGCAGTTCTTC. Its protein is CASSPLAGSFNEQFF. The rearrangement links TRBV5-4 to TRBJ2-1; perhaps TRBD2 as D (5 bases). The germline gives CDR1 SGHNT, CDR2 YYREEE (reference sequence). This CDR3 is 15 amino acids long. Trimming removed 4 bases from V and 6 bases from J, with 17 bases in between.

This clone was recorded a few times. Additional DNA sequences in this sample encode the identical CDR3. V and J are TRBV10-2 and TRBJ1-4; D possibly corresponds to TRBD1 (6 bases). This CDR3 region has 15 residues. Trimming stripped 4 bases from V and 7 bases from J, with 16 bases between. CDR1 is WSHSY and CDR2 is SAAADI in the germline V gene. The CDR3 region is CASSASGTIREKLFF. CDR3 nucleotide sequence: TGCGCCAGCAGTGCATCCGGGACAATCCGTGAAAAACTGTTTTTT.

The genes are TRBV7-9 and TRBJ2-2, with TRBD2 identical over 9 bases. The CDR3 spans 16 residues. Unmatched junction bases numbered 6, after V lost 4 bases and J lost 3 bases. CDR1 SEHNR and CDR2 FQNEAQ come from the germline V gene (reference sequence). CDR3 amino acids: CASSSTLAGHTGELFF. The DNA for the CDR3 is TGTGCCAGCAGCTCCACACTAGCGGGCCACACCGGGGAGCTGTTTTTT.

This clone occurred a few times. This rearrangement joins TRBV10-3 to TRBJ2-3, with D possibly being TRBD2 (6 bases). There are 13 residues in the CDR3. V lost 2 bases and J 4 bases, leaving 7 bases between the germline ends. Germline V gene sequence: CDR1 ENHRY, CDR2 SYGVKD. CDR3 nucleotides: TGTGCCATCAGTGAGAGGGAGGCAGATACGCAGTATTTT. The encoded protein is CAISEREADTQYF.

The rearrangement uses TRBV5-1 and TRBJ2-7, with D maybe TRBD2 (5 bases). CDR1 is SGHRS, CDR2 YFSETQ, per germline. V lost 4 bases, J lost 4 bases, and 12 bases lay in between. This CDR3 is 13 amino acids long. The CDR3 DNA reads as TGCGCCAGCAGCCCAGGAGGCACGTACGAGCAGTACTTC. Protein product: CASSPGGTYEQYF.

This clone came up a few times. The V call is TRBV6-1, the J call TRBJ2-7; D gene ambiguous. Germline-derived CDR1 and CDR2 are MNHNS and SASEGT. The CDR3 spans 12 residues. Trimming took 7 bases from V and 7 from J, leaving 14 bases between them. Here the CDR3 reads CASTKSVWEQYF. CDR3 bases: TGTGCCAGCACTAAGTCGGTCTGGGAGCAGTACTTC.

This clone was observed a few times. This chain links TRBV6-1 with TRBJ1-5, with 7 positions matching TRBD1. There are 12 residues in the CDR3. Germline V gene sequence: CDR1 MNHNS, CDR2 SASEGT. Trimming removed 4 bases from V and 6 bases from J; junction bases left unmatched: 0. In nucleotides, the CDR3 is TGTGCCAGCAGTGCAGGGGGTCAGCCCCAGCATTTT. Protein sequence: CASSAGGQPQHF.

This sequence joins TRBV10-1 and TRBJ2-2, with TRBD1 identical over 7 bases. The trim removed 3 bases at V and 5 bases at J, leaving 3 bases unmatched. CDR1 WNHNN and CDR2 SYGVQD come from the germline V gene (reference sequence). The CDR3 has 14 residues. CDR3 sequence (DNA): TGCGCCAGCAGTGAATACAGGGGAACCGGGGAGCTGTTTTTT. Translating it yields CASSEYRGTGELFF.

This chain connects TRBV5-4 to TRBJ2-5, with D possibly being TRBD2 (6 bases). The germline CDR1 and CDR2 sequences are SGHNT and YYREEE (reference sequence). V lost 6 bases to trimming and J lost 2 bases, with 17 bases between them. This CDR3 spans 15 amino acids. Written as DNA, the CDR3 is TGTGCCAGCACCCCGGGAGTTAGGGTACAAGAGACCCAGTACTTC. This encodes CASTPGVRVQETQYF. The full variable domain, its missing parts supplied by reference TRBV5-4 and TRBJ2-5, is ETGVTQSPTHLIKTRGQQVTLRCSSQSGHNTVSWYQQALGQGPQFIFQYYREEENGRGNFPPRFSGLQFPNYSSELNVNALELDDSALYLCASTPGVRVQETQYFGPGTRLLVL.

The rearrangement uses TRBV5-1 and TRBJ1-2, with D perhaps TRBD1 (5 bases). Deletions cut 0 bases from V and 2 bases from J, with 14 bases between. The length of the CDR3 is 16 residues. Germline CDR1 and CDR2: SGHRS and YFSETQ. CDR3 sequence (DNA): TGCGCCAGCAGCTTGGGATCTTCGGGGGGAAACTATGGCTACACCTTC. Amino acids: CASSLGSSGGNYGYTF.

The rearrangement uses TRBV7-9 and TRBJ2-6; D gene ambiguous. CDR3 length: 14 residues. Trimming cost V 5 bases and J 4 bases, with 9 bases left between them. CDR1 SEHNR and CDR2 FQNEAQ come from the germline V gene (reference sequence). The CDR3 reads CASSIPLGANVLTF. In nucleotides, the CDR3 is TGTGCCAGCAGCATCCCCCTCGGGGCCAACGTCCTGACTTTC.

This clone was recorded once. The V gene is TRBV27, the J gene TRBJ1-6; TRBD1 agrees at 8 bases. Losses at the gene ends were 5 bases for V and 0 bases for J; bases not matched to a gene: 6. Germline V gene data show CDR1 as MNHEY and CDR2 as SMNVEV (reference sequence). The CDR3 has 17 amino acids. CDR3 sequence reads: CASSVTGGFSYNSPLHF. In DNA form, the CDR3 reads TGTGCCAGCAGTGTAACAGGGGGGTTCTCCTATAATTCACCCCTCCACTTT.

The chain employs TRBV30 and TRBJ2-2, with 10 nucleotides matching TRBD2. The CDR3 contains 17 residues. Germline V lookup: CDR1 GTSNPN, CDR2 SVGIG (reference sequence). Trimming cost V 2 bases and J 8 bases; bases outside gene matches: 14. CDR3 in DNA: TGTGCCTGGAGTCGATTTCGGACTAGCGGCTATACGGGGGAGCTGTTTTTT. It specifies CAWSRFRTSGYTGELFF.

This clone was seen a handful of times. The J gene is TRBJ2-1, the V gene TRBV5-6, with D maybe TRBD1 (6 bases). V was shortened by 3 bases and J by 7 bases, with 17 bases between the two germline ends. The CDR3 totals 15 residues. Germline assignment: CDR1 SGHDT and CDR2 YYEEEE. The CDR3 DNA reads as TGTGCCAGCAGCTCAGACTTTGGACAGATTAATGAGCAGTTCTTC. Protein sequence: CASSSDFGQINEQFF. Full variable domain (missing parts from reference TRBV5-6 and TRBJ2-1): DAGVTQSPTHLIKTRGQQVTLRCSPKSGHDTVSWYQQALGQGPQFIFQYYEEEERQRGNFPDRFSGHQFPNYSSELNVNALLLGDSALYLCASSSDFGQINEQFFGPGTRLTVL.